Shown below are 15 T cell receptor beta chains from a single sample sequenced in a study of regulatory T cells in long-lasting Graves disease. Combining iRepertoire HTBI primers with Arm-PCR of CDR3 regions, the authors built TCR beta libraries. TCRdb re-called the multiplex PCR reads through MiXCR, storing one row per CDR3 protein. Of 400,000 to 500,000 distinct CDR3 sequences in the sample, 20% to 25% are singletons; the top ten hold less than 9%. Sample time point: persistent/refractory GD, antithyroid drugs over 5 years with positive TRAb. Making the TCR library involved RNA that had been extracted from PBMCs. Material: peripheral blood mononuclear cells (PBMCs), obtained when the disease was refractory, from a patient treated with antithyroid drugs. The receptors were sampled from a female donor with Graves disease.

The sample holds many counts of this clonotype. The chain is built from TRBV28 and TRBJ1-2, with TRBD1 matching over 8 bases. The CDR3 is 14 amino acids. V shed 3 bases, J shed 3 bases, and the junction held 3 bases outside the gene matches. Germline V CDR1 and CDR2: MDHEN, SYDVKM. The CDR3 DNA is TGTGCCAGCAGTTTCGCAGGGGGCGACTATGGCTACACCTTC. It specifies CASSFAGGDYGYTF.

This clonotype was found many times. The chain joins TRBV12-3 or TRBV12-4 to TRBJ1-5; D is undetermined. With 5 bases removed from V and 6 bases from J, the gap between germline ends came to 17 bases. The CDR3 extends over 15 amino acids. The CDR3: CASSLDSSVGQPQHF. DNA for the CDR3: TGTGCCAGCAGTCTAGACTCCTCGGTGGGTCAGCCCCAGCATTTT.

V usage is TRBV11-3 and J usage is TRBJ2-5; TRBD1 aligns across 8 bases. Trimming removed 5 bases from V and 5 bases from J; junction bases left unmatched: 4. The CDR3 loop spans 13 amino acids. The germline V gene has CDR1 SGHNT and CDR2 YENEEA. CDR3: CASSATGVETQYF. The DNA of the CDR3 is TGTGCCAGCAGCGCGACAGGGGTCGAGACCCAGTACTTC.

This clonotype appeared many times. The rearrangement links TRBV28 to TRBJ1-4; 9 positions agree with TRBD1. The CDR3 has 14 amino acids. Germline CDR1 reads MDHEN; CDR2 reads SYDVKM. V was clipped by 6 bases and J by 6 bases; unmatched bases: 5. The CDR3 region has the DNA TGTGCCAGCAGCCACCGGGACAGGGATGAAAAACTGTTTTTT. Residues: CASSHRDRDEKLFF.

As regards this clonotype: The junction departs from the called germline gene at one end, perhaps through a read error. The chain recombines TRBV2 with TRBJ2-6; 8 nucleotides line up with TRBD1. Germline loops: CDR1 SNHLY, CDR2 FYNNEI. The CDR3 is 16 residues long. In DNA form, the CDR3 reads TGTGCCAGCAGTGGTGGGACAGGTTCTGGGGCCAACGTCCCGACTTTC. It codes for CASSGGTGSGANVPTF.

This clonotype was seen more than once but under ten times. The gene calls are TRBV13 and TRBJ1-1; 7 nucleotides agree with TRBD1. Germline assignment: CDR1 PRHDT and CDR2 FYEKMQ (reference sequence). The CDR3 has 15 amino acids. V lost 4 bases, J lost 6 bases, and 11 bases stayed unmatched. The CDR3 here is CASSSSSQGEAEAFF. Here the CDR3 DNA reads TGTGCCAGCAGCTCCTCCTCCCAGGGGGAAGCTGAAGCTTTCTTT.

This clonotype was detected ten times or more. V usage is TRBV20-1 and J usage is TRBJ1-1; D not certain. V dropped 2 bases and J dropped 6 bases, with 13 bases sitting between them. The germline CDR1 and CDR2 sequences are DFQATT and SNEGSKA (reference sequence). The CDR3 runs 13 residues. The CDR3 loop is CSARLPRHPEAFF. As DNA, the CDR3 is TGCAGTGCTAGATTACCGCGACACCCTGAAGCTTTCTTT.

There are many counts of this clonotype. The chain couples TRBV28 to TRBJ1-2, with 7 bases identical to TRBD1. The trim removed 4 bases at V and 0 bases at J, leaving 11 bases unmatched. The CDR3 contains 17 residues. CDR1 MDHEN and CDR2 SYDVKM come from the germline V gene. CDR3 bases: TGTGCCAGCAGTTCACCGGGGACAGCTCTCGCTAACTATGGCTACACCTTC. Its translation: CASSSPGTALANYGYTF.

The chain combines TRBV19 with TRBJ2-4; possible D gene TRBD1, 6 bases. Germline V gene data show CDR1 as LNHDA and CDR2 as SQIVND (reference sequence). V lost 1 base, J lost 8 bases, and 15 bases lay in between. The CDR3 has 15 residues. CDR3 nucleotide sequence: TGTGCCAGTAGTATAGTCCCAGACAGGTCACACATTCAGTACTTC. Protein product: CASSIVPDRSHIQYF. Drawing the rest from reference TRBV19 and TRBJ2-4, the complete variable domain is DGGITQSPKYLFRKEGQNVTLSCEQNLNHDAMYWYRQDPGQGLRLIYYSQIVNDFQKGDIAEGYSVSREKKESFPLTVTSAQKNPTAFYLCASSIVPDRSHIQYFGAGTRLSVL.

This clonotype was recorded many times. The chain joins TRBV10-3 to TRBJ2-7; D is ambiguous. CDR3 length: 14 amino acids. Germline V CDR1 and CDR2: ENHRY, SYGVKD. The ends were cut back, 0 bases at V and 2 bases at J, with 8 bases in the middle. The chain's CDR3 is CAISESSRPYEQYF. The CDR3 DNA is TGTGCCATCAGTGAGTCGAGCAGACCCTACGAGCAGTACTTC.

V and J are TRBV3-1 and TRBJ2-2; D not resolved. This CDR3 spans 14 amino acids. The germline V and J ends were trimmed by 4 bases and 0 bases, with 6 bases remaining between them. Per the germline V gene, CDR1 is LGHDT and CDR2 is YNNKEL (reference sequence). In DNA, the CDR3 is TGTGCCAGCAGCCTGACCACGAACACCGGGGAGCTGTTTTTT. Its translation: CASSLTTNTGELFF.

This clonotype was seen many times. The V call is TRBV28, the J call TRBJ1-5; D remains ambiguous. This CDR3 comprises 11 residues. Trimming shortened V by 5 bases and J by 5 bases, and 4 bases separated the two germline ends. Germline CDR1 is MDHEN and CDR2 is SYDVKM. Written as DNA, the CDR3 is TGTGCCAGCAGTGGGCATCAGCCCCAGCATTTT. Residues: CASSGHQPQHF. The full variable domain, its missing parts supplied by reference TRBV28 and TRBJ1-5, is DVKVTQSSRYLVKRTGEKVFLECVQDMDHENMFWYRQDPGLGLRLIYFSYDVKMKEKGDIPEGYSVSREKKERFSLILESASTNQTSMYLCASSGHQPQHFGDGTRLSIL.

The chain has TRBV7-9 and TRBJ2-1; 11 bases line up with TRBD2. Germline V gives CDR1 SEHNR, CDR2 FQNEAQ (reference sequence). The V and J ends lost 7 bases and 8 bases, in that order; junction bases with no gene match: 10. The CDR3 is 15 amino acids. CDR3 loop: CASTLLAGEGDEQFF. CDR3 bases: TGTGCCAGCACCCTACTAGCGGGAGAGGGGGATGAGCAGTTCTTC.

Ten or more counts support this clonotype. This rearrangement joins TRBV28 to TRBJ1-2; D call uncertain. The V end lost 6 bases, the J end lost 3 bases, and 14 bases lay between the germline ends. The CDR3 contains 14 residues. Germline loops: CDR1 MDHEN, CDR2 SYDVKM. As DNA, the CDR3 is TGTGCCAGCAGCGCAGGAGGTATGGACTATGGCTACACCTTC. Encoded protein: CASSAGGMDYGYTF.

This clonotype has at least ten counts. V gene TRBV7-3 combines with J gene TRBJ2-5, with 7 nucleotides matching TRBD2. The germline V gene encodes CDR1 SGHTA and CDR2 FQGTGA. Unmatched junction bases numbered 9, after V lost 1 base and J lost 4 bases. This CDR3 is built from 16 residues. CDR3 region: CASSLRGRGGTETQYF. The CDR3 DNA is TGTGCCAGCAGCTTAAGGGGCCGGGGAGGGACAGAGACCCAGTACTTC.